This passage covers 5 T cell receptor beta chains from one sample sequenced in a study of blood T cells in healthy people across ages. The second PCR ran roughly 6 to 11 cycles with a sample-barcoded 5' primer and J-beta primers. TCRdb reprocessed the 5' RACE reads with MiXCR, giving one entry per CDR3 protein. The sample carries around 1,700,000 distinct CDR3 sequences, about 28% recorded once. Sequencing was carried out using blood. The receptors originated from a woman aged 25 to 39 in good health.

This chain links TRBV5-6 with TRBJ1-5, with 8 nucleotides matching TRBD1. The V and J ends lost 1 base and 4 bases, in that order; junction bases with no gene match: 7. Germline V gene data show CDR1 as SGHDT and CDR2 as YYEEEE. This CDR3 has 16 residues. The CDR3 protein is CASSLRLGTGNQPQHF. CDR3 in DNA: TGTGCCAGCAGCTTGAGGTTGGGGACAGGTAATCAGCCCCAGCATTTT.

The gene calls are TRBV20-1 and TRBJ1-5; TRBD1 matches 7 bases. The CDR3 sequence is 15 residues long. Losses at the gene ends were 3 bases for V and 5 bases for J; bases not matched to a gene: 10. Per germline, CDR1 DFQATT and CDR2 SNEGSKA (reference sequence). CDR3 loop: CSASTGAATDQPQHF. CDR3 nucleotide sequence: TGCAGTGCTAGTACAGGGGCGGCTACGGATCAGCCCCAGCATTTT.

The rearrangement uses TRBV6-5 and TRBJ1-2; no definite D call. The V gene's germline CDR1 is MNHEY and CDR2 SVGAGI. The V and J ends lost 1 base and 2 bases respectively, with 8 bases between them. The CDR3 is 14 amino acids. CDR3 in amino acids: CASSYYGLNYGYTF. The CDR3, as DNA: TGTGCCAGCAGTTACTACGGGCTAAACTATGGCTACACCTTC.

The V and J genes are TRBV7-1 and TRBJ2-1; the D is unclear. TRBV7-1 falls under the ORF class, with uncertain function. Trimming took 3 bases from V and 6 from J, leaving 9 bases between them. This CDR3 contains 13 residues. The CDR3 reads CASSSTWGNEQFF. CDR3 nucleotides: TGTGCCAGCAGCTCTACCTGGGGCAATGAGCAGTTCTTC.

The rearrangement uses TRBV5-1 and TRBJ1-4; 11 bases line up with TRBD1. The CDR3 has 14 amino acids. Germline values: CDR1 SGHRS, CDR2 YFSETQ. J lost 7 bases, V lost 5 bases, and 4 bases had no gene match. CDR3 coding DNA: TGCGCCAGCAGAACCGGGACAGGGGGTGAAAAACTGTTTTTT. Its translation is CASRTGTGGEKLFF.